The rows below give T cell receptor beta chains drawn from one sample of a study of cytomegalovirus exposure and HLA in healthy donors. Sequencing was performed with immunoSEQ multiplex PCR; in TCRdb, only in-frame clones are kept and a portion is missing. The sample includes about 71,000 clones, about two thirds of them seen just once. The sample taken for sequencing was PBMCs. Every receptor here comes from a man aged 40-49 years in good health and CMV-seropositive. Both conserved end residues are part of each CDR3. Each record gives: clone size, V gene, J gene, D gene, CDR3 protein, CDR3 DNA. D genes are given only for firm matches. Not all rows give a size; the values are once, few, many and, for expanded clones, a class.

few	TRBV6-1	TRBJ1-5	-	CASSDRVNQPQHF	TGTGCCAGCAGTGACAGGGTTAATCAGCCCCAGCATTTT
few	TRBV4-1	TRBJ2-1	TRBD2	CASSQVFSGVTYNEQFF	TGCGCCAGCAGCCAAGTTTTTAGCGGGGTCACCTACAATGAGCAGTTCTTC
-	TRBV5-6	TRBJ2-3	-	CASSLGLTDPTDTQYF	TGTGCCAGCAGCTTGGGACTGACAGACCCCACAGATACGCAGTATTTT
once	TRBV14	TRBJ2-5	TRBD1	CASRPTRTGGEETQYF	TGTGCCAGCAGGCCGACCCGGACAGGGGGGGAAGAGACCCAGTACTTC
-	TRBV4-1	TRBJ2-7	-	CASSLSPGDYEQYF	TGCGCCAGCAGCCTTTCACCCGGGGACTACGAGCAGTACTTC
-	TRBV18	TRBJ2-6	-	CASSPKPGANVLTF	TGTGCCAGCTCACCAAAGCCTGGGGCCAACGTCCTGACTTTC
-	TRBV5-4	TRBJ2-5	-	CASSLTRETQYF	TGTGCCAGCAGCTTGACAAGAGAGACCCAGTACTTC
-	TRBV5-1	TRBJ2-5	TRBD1	CASSLGDRDSETQYF	TGCGCCAGCAGCTTGGGGGACAGGGACTCAGAGACCCAGTACTTC
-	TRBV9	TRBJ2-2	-	CASSPRGQNTGELFF	TGTGCCAGCAGCCCGCGTGGGCAGAACACCGGGGAGCTGTTTTTT
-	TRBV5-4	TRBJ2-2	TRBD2	CASSLTSGGMGELFF	TGTGCCAGCAGCCTGACTAGCGGGGGGATGGGGGAGCTGTTTTTT
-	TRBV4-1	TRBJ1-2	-	CASSPGLRSYGYTF	TGCGCCAGCAGCCCGGGACTCAGGAGCTATGGCTACACCTTC
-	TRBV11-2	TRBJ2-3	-	CASSLSPHAGDTQYF	TGTGCCAGCAGCTTGTCCCCCCATGCGGGAGATACGCAGTATTTT
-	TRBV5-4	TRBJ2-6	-	CASSPPGAGSSGANVLTF	TGTGCCAGCAGCCCCCCCGGCGCGGGTAGCTCTGGGGCCAACGTCCTGACTTTC
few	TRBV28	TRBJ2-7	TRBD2	CASSLGGGGSSYEQYF	TGTGCCAGCAGTTTGGGTGGCGGGGGGTCCTCCTACGAGCAGTACTTC
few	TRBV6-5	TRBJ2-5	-	CASSSRGEETQYF	TGTGCCAGCAGTTCCAGGGGAGAGGAGACCCAGTACTTC
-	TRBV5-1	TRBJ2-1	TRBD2	CASSLTSGRGEQFF	TGCGCCAGCAGCTTGACTAGCGGGAGGGGTGAGCAGTTCTTC
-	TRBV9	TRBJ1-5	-	CASSRGGGQPQHF	TGTGCCAGCAGTCGGGGGGGTGGTCAGCCCCAGCATTTT
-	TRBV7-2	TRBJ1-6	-	CASSLVPPQLHF	TGTGCCAGCAGCTTAGTTCCCCCCCAGCTCCACTTT
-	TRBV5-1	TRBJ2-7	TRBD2	CASSQTLAGPGEQYF	TGCGCCAGCAGCCAAACACTAGCGGGACCGGGAGAGCAGTACTTC
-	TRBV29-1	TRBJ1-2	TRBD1	CSVPGGQGYRGYGYTF	TGCAGCGTTCCAGGGGGACAGGGTTATCGTGGCTATGGCTACACCTTC
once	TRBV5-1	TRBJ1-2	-	CASSLVGDPRGYTF	TGCGCCAGCAGCTTGGTGGGAGACCCCAGGGGCTACACCTTC
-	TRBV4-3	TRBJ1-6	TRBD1	CASSQDSRQGNSPLHF	TGCGCCAGCAGCCAAGATTCCCGACAGGGGAATTCACCCCTCCACTTT
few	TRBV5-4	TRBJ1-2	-	CASSFGEFNYGYTF	TGTGCCAGCAGCTTTGGGGAGTTTAACTATGGCTACACCTTC
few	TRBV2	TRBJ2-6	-	CASSGGPWTLSGANVLTF	TGTGCCAGCAGTGGAGGGCCCTGGACCCTTTCTGGGGCCAACGTCCTGACTTTC
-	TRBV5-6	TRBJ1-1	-	CASSEGPRREGAFF	TGTGCCAGCAGCGAAGGCCCCCGACGAGAGGGAGCTTTCTTT
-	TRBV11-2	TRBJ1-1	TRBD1	CASSLADRVRTEAFF	TGTGCCAGCAGCTTAGCCGACAGGGTACGCACTGAAGCTTTCTTT
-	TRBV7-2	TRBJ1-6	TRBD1	CASSLGQFSSYYNSPLHF	TGTGCCAGCAGCTTGGGACAGTTTTCTTCCTATTACAATTCACCCCTCCACTTT
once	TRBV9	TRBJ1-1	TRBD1	CASSLRPGTGGGTEAFF	TGTGCCAGCAGCCTTCGTCCCGGGACAGGGGGAGGCACTGAAGCTTTCTTT
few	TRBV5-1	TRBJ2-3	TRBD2	CASSSGTRSDTQYF	TGCGCCAGCAGCTCCGGGACTAGATCAGATACGCAGTATTTT
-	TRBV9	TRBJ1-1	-	CASSLTGSMNTEAFF	TGTGCCAGCAGCTTAACAGGGTCGATGAACACTGAAGCTTTCTTT
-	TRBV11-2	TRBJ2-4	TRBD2	CASSTSGSSRNIQYF	TGTGCCAGCAGTACTAGCGGGAGTAGTCGGAACATTCAGTACTTC
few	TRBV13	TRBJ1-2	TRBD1	CASNQWTGGDYGYTF	TGTGCCAGCAACCAATGGACAGGGGGTGACTATGGCTACACCTTC
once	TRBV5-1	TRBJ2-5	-	CASSLVGLATQYF	TGCGCCAGCAGCTTGGTTGGCCTAGCGACCCAGTACTTC
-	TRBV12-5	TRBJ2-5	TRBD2	CASGLSRLAGTGETQYF	TGTGCTAGTGGTTTGAGTCGTCTAGCGGGGACGGGGGAGACCCAGTACTTC
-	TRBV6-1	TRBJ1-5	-	CASSTTRGDQPQHF	TGTGCCAGCAGTACCACACGGGGGGACCAGCCCCAGCATTTT
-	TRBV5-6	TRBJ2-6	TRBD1	CASGGQGGLSGANVLTF	TGTGCCAGCGGGGGACAGGGGGGCCTCTCTGGGGCCAACGTCCTGACTTTC
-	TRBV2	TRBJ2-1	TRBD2	CASSEGGRGQFF	TGTGCCAGCAGTGAAGGGGGGAGGGGGCAGTTCTTC
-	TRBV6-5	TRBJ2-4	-	CASMSGFKNIQYF	TGTGCCAGCATGTCCGGTTTCAAAAACATTCAGTACTTC
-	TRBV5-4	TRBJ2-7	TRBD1	CASSFGTDYEQYF	TGTGCCAGCAGCTTTGGGACAGATTACGAGCAGTACTTC
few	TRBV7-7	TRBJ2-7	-	CASSLVGDGSYEQYF	TGTGCTAGCAGCTTAGTCGGGGATGGCTCCTACGAGCAGTACTTC
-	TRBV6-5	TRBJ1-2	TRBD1	CASKKGAVDYGYTF	TGTGCCAGCAAAAAGGGGGCCGTGGACTATGGCTACACCTTC
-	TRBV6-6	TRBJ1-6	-	CASSDHRTDNSPLHF	TGTGCCAGCAGCGACCACCGGACAGATAATTCACCCCTCCACTTT
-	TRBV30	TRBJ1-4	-	CAWMRGTNEKLFF	TGTGCCTGGATGCGGGGGACTAATGAAAAACTGTTTTTT
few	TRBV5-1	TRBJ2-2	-	CASSRRQSTGELFF	TGCGCCAGCAGCAGGCGACAGAGCACCGGGGAGCTGTTTTTT
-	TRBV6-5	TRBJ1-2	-	CASSYSESPGIYGYTF	TGTGCCAGCAGTTACTCGGAATCTCCAGGCATCTATGGCTACACCTTC
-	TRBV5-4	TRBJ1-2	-	CASSLTGRAYGYTF	TGTGCCAGCAGCTTGACAGGGAGGGCCTATGGCTACACCTTC